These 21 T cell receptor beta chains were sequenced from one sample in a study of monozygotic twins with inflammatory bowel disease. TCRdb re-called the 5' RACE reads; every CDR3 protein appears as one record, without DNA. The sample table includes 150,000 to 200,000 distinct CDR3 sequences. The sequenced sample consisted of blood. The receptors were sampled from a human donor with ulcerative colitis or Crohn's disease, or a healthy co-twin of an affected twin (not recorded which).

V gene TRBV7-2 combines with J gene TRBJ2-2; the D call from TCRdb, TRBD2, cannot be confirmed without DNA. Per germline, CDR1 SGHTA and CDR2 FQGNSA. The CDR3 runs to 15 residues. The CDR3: CASTLWTGNTGELFF.

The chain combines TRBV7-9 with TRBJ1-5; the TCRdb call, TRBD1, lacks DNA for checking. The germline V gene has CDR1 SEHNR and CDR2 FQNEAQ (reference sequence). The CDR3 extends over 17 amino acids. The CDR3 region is CASSPLSRAQGSQPQHF.

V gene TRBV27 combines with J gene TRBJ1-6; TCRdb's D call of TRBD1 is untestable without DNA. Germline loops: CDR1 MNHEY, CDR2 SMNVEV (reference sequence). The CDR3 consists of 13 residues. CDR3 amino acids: CASSLTGVSPLHF.

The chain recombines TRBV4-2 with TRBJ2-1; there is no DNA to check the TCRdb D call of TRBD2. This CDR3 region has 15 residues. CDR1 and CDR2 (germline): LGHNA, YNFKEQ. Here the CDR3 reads CASSQVERGYNEQFF.

The CDR3 sequence is CSAREQETSGSPLHF. The chain recombines TRBV20-1 with TRBJ1-6; TCRdb gives TRBD1 as the D gene, but with no DNA this cannot be confirmed. This CDR3 has 15 amino acids. Germline V CDR1 and CDR2: DFQATT, SNEGSKA (reference sequence).

Here the CDR3 reads CSATLRQGNQPQHF. The V gene is TRBV20-1, the J gene TRBJ1-5; TCRdb's D gene call, TRBD1, goes unchecked for lack of DNA. There are 14 residues in the CDR3. In germline, CDR1 is DFQATT, CDR2 SNEGSKA (reference sequence).

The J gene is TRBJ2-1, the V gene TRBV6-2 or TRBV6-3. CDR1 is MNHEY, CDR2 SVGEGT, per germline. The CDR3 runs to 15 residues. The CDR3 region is CASSYQREFSNEQFF.

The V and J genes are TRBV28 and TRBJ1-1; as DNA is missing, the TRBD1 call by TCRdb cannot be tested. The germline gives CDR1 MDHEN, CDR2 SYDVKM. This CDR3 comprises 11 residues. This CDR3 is CASRKGQGAFF. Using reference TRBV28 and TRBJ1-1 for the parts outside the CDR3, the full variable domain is DVKVTQSSRYLVKRTGEKVFLECVQDMDHENMFWYRQDPGLGLRLIYFSYDVKMKEKGDIPEGYSVSREKKERFSLILESASTNQTSMYLCASRKGQGAFFGQGTRLTVV.

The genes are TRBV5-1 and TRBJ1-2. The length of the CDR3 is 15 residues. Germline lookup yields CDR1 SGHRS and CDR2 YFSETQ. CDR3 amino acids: CASSSGTVAGYGYTF.

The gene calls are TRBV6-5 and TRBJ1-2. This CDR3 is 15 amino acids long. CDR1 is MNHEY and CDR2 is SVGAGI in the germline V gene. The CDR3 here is CASSSWTGANYGYTF.

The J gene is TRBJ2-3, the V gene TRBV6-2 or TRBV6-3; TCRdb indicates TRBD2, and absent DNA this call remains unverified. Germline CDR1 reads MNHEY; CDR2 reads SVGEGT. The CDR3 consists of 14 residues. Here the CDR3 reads CASRLAVFRDTQYF.

CDR3 sequence: CSVFGENKAFF. This chain joins TRBV29-1 and TRBJ1-1. The V gene's germline CDR1 is SQVTM and CDR2 ANQGSEA. This CDR3 has 11 residues.

CDR3 amino acids: CASSLVAGQGTEAFF. The chain couples TRBV7-2 to TRBJ1-1; absent DNA, TCRdb's TRBD1 call cannot be checked. CDR1 SGHTA and CDR2 FQGNSA come from the germline V gene. This CDR3 spans 15 amino acids.

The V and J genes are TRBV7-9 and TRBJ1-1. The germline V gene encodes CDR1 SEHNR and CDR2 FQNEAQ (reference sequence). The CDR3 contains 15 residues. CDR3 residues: CASSLGGLPNTEAFF. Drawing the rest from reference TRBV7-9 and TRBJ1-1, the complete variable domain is DTGVSQNPRHKITKRGQNVTFRCDPISEHNRLYWYRQTLGQGPEFLTYFQNEAQLEKSRLLSDRFSAERPKGSFSTLEIQRTEQGDSAMYLCASSLGGLPNTEAFFGQGTRLTVV.

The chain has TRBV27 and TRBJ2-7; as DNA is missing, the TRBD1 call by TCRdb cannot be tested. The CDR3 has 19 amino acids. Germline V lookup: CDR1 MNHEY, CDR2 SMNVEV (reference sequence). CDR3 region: CASSSTLFNYGAGNDEQYF.

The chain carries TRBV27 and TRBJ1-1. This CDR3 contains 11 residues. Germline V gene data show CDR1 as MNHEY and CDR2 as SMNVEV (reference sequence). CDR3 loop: CASRRGTEAFF.

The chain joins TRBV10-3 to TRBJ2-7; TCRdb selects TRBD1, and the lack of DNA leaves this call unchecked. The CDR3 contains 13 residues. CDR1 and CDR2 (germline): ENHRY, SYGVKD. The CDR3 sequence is CAISLGQSYEQYF.

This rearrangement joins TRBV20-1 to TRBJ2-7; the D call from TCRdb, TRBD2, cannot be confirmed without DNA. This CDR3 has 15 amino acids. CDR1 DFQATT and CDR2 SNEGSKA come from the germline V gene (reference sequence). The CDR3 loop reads CSARKGASGSSEQYF.

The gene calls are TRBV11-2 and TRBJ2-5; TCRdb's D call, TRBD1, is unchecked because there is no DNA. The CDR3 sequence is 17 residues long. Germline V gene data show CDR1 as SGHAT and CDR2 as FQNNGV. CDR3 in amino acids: CASSLGVVRGSQETQYF.

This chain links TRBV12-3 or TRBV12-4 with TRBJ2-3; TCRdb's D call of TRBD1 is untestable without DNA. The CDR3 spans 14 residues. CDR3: CASSPGAGADTQYF.

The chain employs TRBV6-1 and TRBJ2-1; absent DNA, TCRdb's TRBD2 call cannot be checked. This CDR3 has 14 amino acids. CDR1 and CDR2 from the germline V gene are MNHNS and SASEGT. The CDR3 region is CATTRGDLLSEQFF.